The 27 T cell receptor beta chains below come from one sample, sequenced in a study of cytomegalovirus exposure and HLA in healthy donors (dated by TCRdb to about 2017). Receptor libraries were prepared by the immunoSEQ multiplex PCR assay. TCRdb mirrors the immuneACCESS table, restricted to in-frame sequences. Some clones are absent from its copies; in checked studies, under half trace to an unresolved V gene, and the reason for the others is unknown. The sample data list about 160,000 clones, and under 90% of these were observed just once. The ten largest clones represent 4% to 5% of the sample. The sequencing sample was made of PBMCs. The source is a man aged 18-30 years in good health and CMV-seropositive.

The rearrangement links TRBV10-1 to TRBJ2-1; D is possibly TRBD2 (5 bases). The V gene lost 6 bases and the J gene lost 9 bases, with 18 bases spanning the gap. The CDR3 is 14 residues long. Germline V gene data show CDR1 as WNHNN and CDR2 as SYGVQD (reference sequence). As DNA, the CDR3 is TGCGCCAGCAGCCCTGCAACTAGATCTGGTGAGCAGTTCTTC. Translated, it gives CASSPATRSGEQFF.

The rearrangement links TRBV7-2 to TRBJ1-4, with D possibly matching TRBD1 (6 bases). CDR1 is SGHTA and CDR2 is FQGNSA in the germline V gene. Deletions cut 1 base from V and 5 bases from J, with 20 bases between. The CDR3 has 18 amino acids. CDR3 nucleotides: TGTGCCAGCAGCTTAGATGCCACAGGGAGGGGGATAAATGAAAAACTGTTTTTT. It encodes CASSLDATGRGINEKLFF.

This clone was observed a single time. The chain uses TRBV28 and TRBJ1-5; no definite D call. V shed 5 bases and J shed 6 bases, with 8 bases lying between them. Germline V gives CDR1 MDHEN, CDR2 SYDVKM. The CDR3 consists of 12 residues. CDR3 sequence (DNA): TGTGCCAGCAGTGTTACAGCTCAGCCCCAGCATTTT. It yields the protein CASSVTAQPQHF.

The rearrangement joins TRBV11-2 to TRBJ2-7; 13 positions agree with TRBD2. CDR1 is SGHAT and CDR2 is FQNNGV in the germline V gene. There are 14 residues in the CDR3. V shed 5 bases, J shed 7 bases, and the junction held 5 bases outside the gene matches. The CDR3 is CASSPGLAGEEQYF. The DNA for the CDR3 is TGTGCCAGCAGCCCTGGACTAGCGGGAGAAGAGCAGTACTTC.

The CDR3, as DNA: TGCGCCAGCAGCCAAGAAGTCTCCGGGAGCGTACAAGAGACCCAGTACTTC. This sequence encodes CASSQEVSGSVQETQYF. This chain connects TRBV4-1 to TRBJ2-5; D is perhaps TRBD2 (6 bases). The CDR3 loop spans 17 amino acids. CDR1 and CDR2 (germline): MGHRA, YSYEKL. V was shortened by 0 bases and J by 2 bases, with 16 bases between the two germline ends.

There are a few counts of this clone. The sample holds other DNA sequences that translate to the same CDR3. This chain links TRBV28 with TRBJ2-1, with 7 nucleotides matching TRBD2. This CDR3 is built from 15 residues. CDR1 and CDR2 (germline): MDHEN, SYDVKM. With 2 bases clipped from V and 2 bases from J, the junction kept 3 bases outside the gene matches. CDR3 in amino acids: CASSLRLAAYNEQFF. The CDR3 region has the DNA TGTGCCAGCAGTTTACGACTAGCTGCCTACAATGAGCAGTTCTTC.

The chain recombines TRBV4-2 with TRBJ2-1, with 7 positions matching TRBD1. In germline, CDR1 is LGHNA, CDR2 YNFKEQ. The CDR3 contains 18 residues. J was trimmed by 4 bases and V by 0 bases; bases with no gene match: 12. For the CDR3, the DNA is TGTGCCAGCAGCCAAGATCACAGGGGCCCGGGTGGATACAATGAGCAGTTCTTC. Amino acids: CASSQDHRGPGGYNEQFF.

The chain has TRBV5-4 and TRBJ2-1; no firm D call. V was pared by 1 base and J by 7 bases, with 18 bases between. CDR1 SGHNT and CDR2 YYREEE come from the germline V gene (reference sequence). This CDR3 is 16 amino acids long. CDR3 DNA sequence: TGTGCCAGCAGCTTGCTTCTAAGACTGCTATTTAATGAGCAGTTCTTC. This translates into CASSLLLRLLFNEQFF.

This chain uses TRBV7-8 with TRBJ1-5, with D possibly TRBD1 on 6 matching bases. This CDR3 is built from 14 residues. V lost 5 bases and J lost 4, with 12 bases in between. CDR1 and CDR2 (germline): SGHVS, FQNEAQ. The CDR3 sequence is CASSPDRANQPQHF. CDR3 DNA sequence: TGTGCCAGCAGCCCGGACAGAGCGAATCAGCCCCAGCATTTT.

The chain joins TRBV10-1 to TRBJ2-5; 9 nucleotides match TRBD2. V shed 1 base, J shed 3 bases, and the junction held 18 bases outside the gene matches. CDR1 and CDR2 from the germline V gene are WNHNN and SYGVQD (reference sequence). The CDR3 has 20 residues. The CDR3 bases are TGCGCCAGCAGTGAGTGGGGCCCTAGCGGGATGCCAAACATCAAAGAGACCCAGTACTTC. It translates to CASSEWGPSGMPNIKETQYF.

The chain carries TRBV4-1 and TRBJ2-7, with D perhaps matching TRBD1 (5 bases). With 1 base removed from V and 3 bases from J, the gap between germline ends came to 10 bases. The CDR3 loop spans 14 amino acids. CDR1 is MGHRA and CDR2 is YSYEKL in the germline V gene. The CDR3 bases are TGCGCCAGCAGCCAAGTTTGGCAGGGCTACGAGCAGTACTTC. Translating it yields CASSQVWQGYEQYF.

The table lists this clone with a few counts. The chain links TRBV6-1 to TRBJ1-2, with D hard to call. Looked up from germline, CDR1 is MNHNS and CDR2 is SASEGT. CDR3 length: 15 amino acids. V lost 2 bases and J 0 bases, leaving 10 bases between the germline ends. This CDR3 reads CASSESRYANYGYTF. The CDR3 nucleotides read TGTGCCAGCAGTGAATCCAGGTACGCTAACTATGGCTACACCTTC.

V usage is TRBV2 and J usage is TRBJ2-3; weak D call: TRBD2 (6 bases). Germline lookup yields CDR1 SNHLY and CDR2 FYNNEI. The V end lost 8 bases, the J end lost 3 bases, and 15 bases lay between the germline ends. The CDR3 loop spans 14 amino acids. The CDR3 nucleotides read TGTGCCAGCCTTGGAGGGAGTGGGACAGATACGCAGTATTTT. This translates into CASLGGSGTDTQYF.

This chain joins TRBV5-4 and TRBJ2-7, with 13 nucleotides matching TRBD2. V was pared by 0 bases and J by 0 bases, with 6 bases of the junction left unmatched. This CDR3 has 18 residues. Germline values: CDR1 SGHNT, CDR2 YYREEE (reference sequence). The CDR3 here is CASSLGLAGGPSSYEQYF. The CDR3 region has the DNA TGTGCCAGCAGCTTGGGACTAGCGGGAGGTCCCAGCTCCTACGAGCAGTACTTC.

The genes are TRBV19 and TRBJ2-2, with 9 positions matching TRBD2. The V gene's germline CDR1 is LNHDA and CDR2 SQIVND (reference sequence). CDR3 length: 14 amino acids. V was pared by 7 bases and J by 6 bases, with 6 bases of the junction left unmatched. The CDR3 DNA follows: TGTGCCAGTAATCGCAGCGGGAGGTCCGGGGAGCTGTTTTTT. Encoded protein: CASNRSGRSGELFF.

The CDR3 is CASSLGTAEQYF. In DNA, the CDR3 is TGTGCCAGCAGCTTAGGAACAGCCGAGCAGTACTTC. V is TRBV7-9 and J is TRBJ2-7; D gene uncertain. The germline gives CDR1 SEHNR, CDR2 FQNEAQ (reference sequence). V lost 1 base to trimming and J lost 6 bases, with 7 bases between them. The CDR3 runs 12 residues. Full variable domain (rest looked up from reference TRBV7-9 and TRBJ2-7): DTGVSQNPRHKITKRGQNVTFRCDPISEHNRLYWYRQTLGQGPEFLTYFQNEAQLEKSRLLSDRFSAERPKGSFSTLEIQRTEQGDSAMYLCASSLGTAEQYFGPGTRLTVT.

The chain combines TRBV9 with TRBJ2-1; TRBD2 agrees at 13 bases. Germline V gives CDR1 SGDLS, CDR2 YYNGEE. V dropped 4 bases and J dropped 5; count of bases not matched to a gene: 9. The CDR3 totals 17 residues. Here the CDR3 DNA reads TGTGCCAGCAGCACTAGCGGGAGGGCCGATGTTAACAATGAGCAGTTCTTC. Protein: CASSTSGRADVNNEQFF.

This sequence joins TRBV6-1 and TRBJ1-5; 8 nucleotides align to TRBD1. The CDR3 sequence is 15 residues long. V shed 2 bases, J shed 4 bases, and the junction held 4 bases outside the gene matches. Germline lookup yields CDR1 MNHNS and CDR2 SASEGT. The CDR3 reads CASSEQGAGNQPQHF. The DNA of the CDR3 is TGTGCCAGCAGTGAACAGGGGGCCGGGAATCAGCCCCAGCATTTT.

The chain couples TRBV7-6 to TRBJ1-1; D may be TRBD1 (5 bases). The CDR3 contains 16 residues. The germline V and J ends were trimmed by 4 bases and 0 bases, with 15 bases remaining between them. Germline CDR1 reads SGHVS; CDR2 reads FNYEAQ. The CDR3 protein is CASSSLPDSLNTEAFF. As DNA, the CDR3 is TGTGCCAGCAGCTCATTACCCGACAGCCTGAACACTGAAGCTTTCTTT.

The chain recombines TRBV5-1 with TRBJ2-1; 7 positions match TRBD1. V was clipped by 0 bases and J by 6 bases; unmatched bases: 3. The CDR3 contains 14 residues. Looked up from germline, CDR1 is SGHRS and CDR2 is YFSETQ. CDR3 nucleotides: TGCGCCAGCAGCTTGGCACCAGGGGGCAATGAGCAGTTCTTC. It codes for CASSLAPGGNEQFF.

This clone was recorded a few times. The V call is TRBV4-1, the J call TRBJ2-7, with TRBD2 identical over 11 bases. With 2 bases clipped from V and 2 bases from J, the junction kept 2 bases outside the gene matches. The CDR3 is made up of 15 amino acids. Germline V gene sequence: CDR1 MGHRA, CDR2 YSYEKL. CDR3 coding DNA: TGCGCCAGCAGCCAACTAGCGGGAGGTGCCTACGAGCAGTACTTC. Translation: CASSQLAGGAYEQYF.

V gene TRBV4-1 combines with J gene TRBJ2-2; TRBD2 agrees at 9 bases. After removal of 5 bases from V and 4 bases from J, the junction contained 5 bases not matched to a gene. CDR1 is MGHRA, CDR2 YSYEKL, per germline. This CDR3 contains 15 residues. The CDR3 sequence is CASSGKTSGTGELFF. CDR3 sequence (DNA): TGCGCCAGCAGCGGAAAGACTAGCGGCACCGGGGAGCTGTTTTTT.

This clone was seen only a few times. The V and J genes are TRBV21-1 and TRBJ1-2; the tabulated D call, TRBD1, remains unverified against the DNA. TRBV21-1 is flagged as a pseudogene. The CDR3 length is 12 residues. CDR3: CASSSDRNGYTF. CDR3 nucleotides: TGTGCCAGCAGCAGTGACAGGAATGGCTACACCTTC.

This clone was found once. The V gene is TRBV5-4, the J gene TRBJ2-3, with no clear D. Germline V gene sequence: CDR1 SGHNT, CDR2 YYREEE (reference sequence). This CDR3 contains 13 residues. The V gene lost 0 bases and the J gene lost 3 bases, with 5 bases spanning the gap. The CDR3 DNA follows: TGTGCCAGCAGCTTGGGCACTACAGATACGCAGTATTTT. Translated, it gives CASSLGTTDTQYF.

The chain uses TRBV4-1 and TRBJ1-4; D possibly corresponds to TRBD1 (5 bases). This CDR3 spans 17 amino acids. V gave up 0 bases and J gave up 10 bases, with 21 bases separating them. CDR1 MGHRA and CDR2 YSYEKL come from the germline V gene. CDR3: CASSQDAGTGGEGKLFF. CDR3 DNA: TGCGCCAGCAGCCAAGACGCCGGGACTGGGGGTGAGGGAAAACTGTTTTTT.

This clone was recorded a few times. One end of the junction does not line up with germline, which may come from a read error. CDR3 bases: TGTGCTAGCAGCTTAGGACGACTAGTGGGAACCGGGGAGCTGTTTTTT. This sequence encodes CASSLGRLVGTGELFF. The genes are TRBV7-7 and TRBJ2-2; maybe TRBD2 (6 bases). This CDR3 is built from 16 residues. Germline V gene lookup returns CDR1 SSHAT and CDR2 FNYEAQ (reference sequence).

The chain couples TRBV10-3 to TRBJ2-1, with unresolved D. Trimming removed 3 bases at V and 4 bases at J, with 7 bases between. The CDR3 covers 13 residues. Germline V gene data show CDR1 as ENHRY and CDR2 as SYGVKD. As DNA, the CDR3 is TGTGCCATCAGTGACACAGCATACAATGAGCAGTTCTTC. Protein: CAISDTAYNEQFF.